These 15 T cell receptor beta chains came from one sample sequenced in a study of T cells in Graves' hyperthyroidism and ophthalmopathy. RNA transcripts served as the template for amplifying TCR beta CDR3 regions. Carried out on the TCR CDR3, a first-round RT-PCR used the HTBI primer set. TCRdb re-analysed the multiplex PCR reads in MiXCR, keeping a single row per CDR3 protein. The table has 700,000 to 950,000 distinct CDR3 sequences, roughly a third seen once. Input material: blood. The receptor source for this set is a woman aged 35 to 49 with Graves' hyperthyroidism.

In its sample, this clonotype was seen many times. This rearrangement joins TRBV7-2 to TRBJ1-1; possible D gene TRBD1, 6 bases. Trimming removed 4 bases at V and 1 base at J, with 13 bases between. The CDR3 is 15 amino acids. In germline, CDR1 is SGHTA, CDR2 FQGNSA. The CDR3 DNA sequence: TGTGCCAGCAGCTCCCGTCAGGGGAAGAACACTGAAGCTTTCTTT. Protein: CASSSRQGKNTEAFF. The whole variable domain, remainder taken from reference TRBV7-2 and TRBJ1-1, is GAGVSQSPSNKVTEKGKDVELRCDPISGHTALYWYRQSLGQGLEFLIYFQGNSAPDKSGLPSDRFSAERTGGSVSTLTIQRTQQEDSAVYLCASSSRQGKNTEAFFGQGTRLTVV.

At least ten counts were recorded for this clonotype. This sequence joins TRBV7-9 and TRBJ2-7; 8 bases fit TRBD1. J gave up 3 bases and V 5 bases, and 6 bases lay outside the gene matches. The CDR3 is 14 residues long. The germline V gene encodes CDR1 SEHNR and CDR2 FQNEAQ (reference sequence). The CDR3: CASSPRDRSYEQYF. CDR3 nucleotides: TGTGCCAGCAGCCCTAGGGACAGGAGCTACGAGCAGTACTTC. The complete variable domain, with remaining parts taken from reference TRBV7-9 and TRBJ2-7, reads DTGVSQNPRHKITKRGQNVTFRCDPISEHNRLYWYRQTLGQGPEFLTYFQNEAQLEKSRLLSDRFSAERPKGSFSTLEIQRTEQGDSAMYLCASSPRDRSYEQYFGPGTRLTVT.

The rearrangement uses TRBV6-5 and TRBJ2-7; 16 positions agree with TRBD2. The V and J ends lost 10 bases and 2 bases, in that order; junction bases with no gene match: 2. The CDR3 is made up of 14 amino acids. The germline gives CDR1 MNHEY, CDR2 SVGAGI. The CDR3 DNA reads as TGTGCCACTGGGACTAGCGGGAGGGCCTACGAGCAGTACTTC. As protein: CATGTSGRAYEQYF.

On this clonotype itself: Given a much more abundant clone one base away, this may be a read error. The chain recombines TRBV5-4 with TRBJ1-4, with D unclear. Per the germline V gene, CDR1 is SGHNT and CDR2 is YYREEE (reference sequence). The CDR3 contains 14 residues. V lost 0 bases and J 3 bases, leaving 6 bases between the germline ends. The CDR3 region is CASSLVRANEKLFF. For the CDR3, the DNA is TGTGCCAGCAGCTTGGTGCGGGCTAATGAAAAACTGTTTTTT.

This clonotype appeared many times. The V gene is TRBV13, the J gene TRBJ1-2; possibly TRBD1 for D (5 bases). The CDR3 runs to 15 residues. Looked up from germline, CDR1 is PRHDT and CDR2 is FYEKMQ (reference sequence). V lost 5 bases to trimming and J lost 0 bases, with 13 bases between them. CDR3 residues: CASSENRIPNYGYTF. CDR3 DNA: TGTGCCAGCAGCGAAAACAGGATTCCTAACTATGGCTACACCTTC.

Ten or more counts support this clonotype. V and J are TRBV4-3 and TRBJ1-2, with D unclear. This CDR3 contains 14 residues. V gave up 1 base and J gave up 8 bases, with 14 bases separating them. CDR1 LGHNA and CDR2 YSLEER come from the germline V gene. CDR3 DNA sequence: TGCGCCAGCAGCCAAGGGTGGAGGGAGGGCGGCTACACCTTC. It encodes CASSQGWREGGYTF.

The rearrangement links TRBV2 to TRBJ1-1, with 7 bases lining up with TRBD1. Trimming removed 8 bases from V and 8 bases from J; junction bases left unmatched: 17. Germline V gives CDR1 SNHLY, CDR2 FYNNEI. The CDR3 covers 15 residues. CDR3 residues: CASQGVGRVGEEAFF. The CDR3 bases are TGTGCCAGCCAGGGGGTAGGACGGGTCGGCGAAGAAGCTTTCTTT.

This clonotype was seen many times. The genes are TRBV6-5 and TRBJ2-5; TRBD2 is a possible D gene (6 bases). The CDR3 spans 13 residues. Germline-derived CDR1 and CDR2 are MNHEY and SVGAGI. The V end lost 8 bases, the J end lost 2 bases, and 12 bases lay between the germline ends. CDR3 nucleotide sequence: TGTGCCAGCGGGAGGAATTTACAAGAGACCCAGTACTTC. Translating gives CASGRNLQETQYF.

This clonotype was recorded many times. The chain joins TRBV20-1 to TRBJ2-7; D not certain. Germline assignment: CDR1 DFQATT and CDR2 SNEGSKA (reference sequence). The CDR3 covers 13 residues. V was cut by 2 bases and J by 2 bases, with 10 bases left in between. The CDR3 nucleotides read TGCAGTGCTAGAAGTTACAGTACCTACGAGCAGTACTTC. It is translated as CSARSYSTYEQYF.

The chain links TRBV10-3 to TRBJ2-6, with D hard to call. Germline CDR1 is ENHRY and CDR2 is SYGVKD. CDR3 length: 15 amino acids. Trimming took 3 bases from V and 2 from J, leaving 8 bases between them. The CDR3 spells CAISDDGAGANVLTF. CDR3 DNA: TGTGCCATCAGTGATGACGGCGCTGGGGCCAACGTCCTGACTTTC.

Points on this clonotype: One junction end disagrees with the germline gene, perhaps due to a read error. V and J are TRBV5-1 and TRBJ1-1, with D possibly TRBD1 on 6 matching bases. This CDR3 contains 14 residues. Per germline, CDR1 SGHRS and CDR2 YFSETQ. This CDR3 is CASSQNHQGLEAFF. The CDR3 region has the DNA TGTGCCAGCAGCCAGAACCACCAGGGGCTTGAAGCTTTCTTT.

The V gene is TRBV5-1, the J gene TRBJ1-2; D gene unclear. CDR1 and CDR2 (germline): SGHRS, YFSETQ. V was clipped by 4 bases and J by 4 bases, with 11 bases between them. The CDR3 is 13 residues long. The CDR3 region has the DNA TGCGCCAGCAGCCTGATTCTCTTCTATGGCTACACCTTC. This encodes CASSLILFYGYTF.

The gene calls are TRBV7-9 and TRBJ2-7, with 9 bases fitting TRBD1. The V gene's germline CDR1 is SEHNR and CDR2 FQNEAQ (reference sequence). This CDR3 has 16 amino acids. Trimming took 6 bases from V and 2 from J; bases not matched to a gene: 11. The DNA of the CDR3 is TGTGCCAGCAGTGAACTCCGGGACAGGGTGACCTACGAGCAGTACTTC. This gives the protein CASSELRDRVTYEQYF.

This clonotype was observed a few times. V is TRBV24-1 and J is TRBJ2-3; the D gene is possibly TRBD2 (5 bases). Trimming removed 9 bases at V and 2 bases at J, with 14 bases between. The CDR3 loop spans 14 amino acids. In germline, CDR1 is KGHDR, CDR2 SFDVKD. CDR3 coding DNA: TGTGCCACCGCCGCTCGCGGGTACACAGATACGCAGTATTTT. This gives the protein CATAARGYTDTQYF.

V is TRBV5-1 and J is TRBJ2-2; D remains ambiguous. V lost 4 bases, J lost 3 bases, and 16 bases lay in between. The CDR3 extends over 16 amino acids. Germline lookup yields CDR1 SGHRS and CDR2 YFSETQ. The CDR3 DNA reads TGCGCCAGCAGCCTAACATTACGGACGGACACCGGGGAGCTGTTTTTT. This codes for CASSLTLRTDTGELFF. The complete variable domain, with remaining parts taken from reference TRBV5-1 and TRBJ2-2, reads KAGVTQTPRYLIKTRGQQVTLSCSPISGHRSVSWYQQTPGQGLQFLFEYFSETQRNKGNFPGRFSGRQFSNSRSEMNVSTLELGDSALYLCASSLTLRTDTGELFFGEGSRLTVL.